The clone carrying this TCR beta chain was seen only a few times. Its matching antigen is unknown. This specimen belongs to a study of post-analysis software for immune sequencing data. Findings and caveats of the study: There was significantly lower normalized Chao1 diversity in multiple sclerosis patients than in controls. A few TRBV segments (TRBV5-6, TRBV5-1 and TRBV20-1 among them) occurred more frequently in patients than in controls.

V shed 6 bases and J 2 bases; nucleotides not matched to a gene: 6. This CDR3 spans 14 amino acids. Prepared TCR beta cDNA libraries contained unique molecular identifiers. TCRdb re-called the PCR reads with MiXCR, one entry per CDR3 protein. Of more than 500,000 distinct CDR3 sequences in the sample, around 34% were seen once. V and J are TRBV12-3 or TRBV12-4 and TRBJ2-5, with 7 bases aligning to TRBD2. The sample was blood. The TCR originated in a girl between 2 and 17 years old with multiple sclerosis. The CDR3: CASRAPGGQETQYF. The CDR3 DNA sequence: TGTGCCAGCAGGGCTCCGGGGGGTCAAGAGACCCAGTACTTC.